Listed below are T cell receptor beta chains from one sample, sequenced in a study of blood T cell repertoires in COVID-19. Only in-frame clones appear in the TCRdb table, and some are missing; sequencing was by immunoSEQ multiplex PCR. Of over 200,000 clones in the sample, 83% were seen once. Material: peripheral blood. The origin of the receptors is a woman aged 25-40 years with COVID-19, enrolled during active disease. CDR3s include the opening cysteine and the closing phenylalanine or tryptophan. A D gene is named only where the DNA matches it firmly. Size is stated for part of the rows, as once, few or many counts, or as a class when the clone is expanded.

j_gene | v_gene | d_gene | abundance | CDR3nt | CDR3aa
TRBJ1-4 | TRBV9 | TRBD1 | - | TGTGCCAGCAGCGAGCAGGGGGCGATCGGTGAAAAACTGTTTTTT | CASSEQGAIGEKLFF
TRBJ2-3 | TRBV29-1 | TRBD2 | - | TGCAGCGTTAAAAGCGGGAGTGGCACAGATACGCAGTATTTT | CSVKSGSGTDTQYF
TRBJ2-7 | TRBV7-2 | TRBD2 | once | TGTGCCAGCAGCTTAGACGGGACTAGCGTATCCTACGAGCAGTACTTC | CASSLDGTSVSYEQYF
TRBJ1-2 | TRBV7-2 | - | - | TGTGCCAGCAGTCCCAGCACAGTCTATGGCTACACCTTC | CASSPSTVYGYTF
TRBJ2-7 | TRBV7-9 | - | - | TGTGCCAGCAGCTTAAGCCCGTACGAGCAGTACTTC | CASSLSPYEQYF
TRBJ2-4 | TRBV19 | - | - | TGTGCCAGTAGCAACCTTAGCGGGGACAGAAACATTCAGTACTTC | CASSNLSGDRNIQYF
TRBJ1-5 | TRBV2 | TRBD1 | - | TGTGCCAGCAGTGAAGCGGGAGGACAGGCGGTAAATCAGCCCCAGCATTTT | CASSEAGGQAVNQPQHF
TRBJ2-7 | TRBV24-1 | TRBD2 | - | TGTGCCACCAGTGATTCTGGCGGGGGGTTCTACGAGCAGTACTTC | CATSDSGGGFYEQYF
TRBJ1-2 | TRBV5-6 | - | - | TGTGCCAGCAGCCCCCGAACAGGAGCCTACTATGGCTACACCTTC | CASSPRTGAYYGYTF
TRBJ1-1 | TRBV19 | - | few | TGTGCCAGTAGGTTTGATAGGAGCACTGAAGCTTTCTTT | CASRFDRSTEAFF
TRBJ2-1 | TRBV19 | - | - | TGTGCCTCCCGGGACTCTCCGGACATTAATGAGCAGTTCTTC | CASRDSPDINEQFF
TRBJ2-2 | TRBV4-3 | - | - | TGCGCCAGCAGCCAGGGAGGGGGGACCGGGGAGCTGTTTTTT | CASSQGGGTGELFF
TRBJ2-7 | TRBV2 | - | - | TGTGCCAGCAGTCAAGCCCAGGTGGATTACGAGCAGTACTTC | CASSQAQVDYEQYF
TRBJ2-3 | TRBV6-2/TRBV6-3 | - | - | TGTGCCAGCAGTTACACTGCGGACTGGGATACGCAGTATTTT | CASSYTADWDTQYF
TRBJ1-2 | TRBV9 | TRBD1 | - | TGTGCCAGCAGCGTGGGACAGGGGGCGAGGGGCTACACCTTC | CASSVGQGARGYTF
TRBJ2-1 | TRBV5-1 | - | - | TGCGCCAGCGGCGTCGGGAGCGCCGATGAGCAGTTCTTC | CASGVGSADEQFF
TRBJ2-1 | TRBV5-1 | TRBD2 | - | TGCGCCAGCAGCTTGAGTGGCCGGACTAGCGGGAGTGAGCAGTTCTTC | CASSLSGRTSGSEQFF
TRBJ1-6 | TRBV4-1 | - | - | TGCGCCAGCAGCCAAGCCAGGGATAATTCACCCCTCCACTTT | CASSQARDNSPLHF
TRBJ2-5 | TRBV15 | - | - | TGTGCCACCAGTCCCCCGGGGGACCTACAAGAGACCCAGTACTTC | CATSPPGDLQETQYF
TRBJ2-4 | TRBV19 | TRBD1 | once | TGTGCCAGTAAAGACGGACAGGGACAGCCAAACATTCAGTACTTC | CASKDGQGQPNIQYF
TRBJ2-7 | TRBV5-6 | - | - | TGTGCCAGCAGCTTGAGGACGGGAGCGGAGTACTTC | CASSLRTGAEYF
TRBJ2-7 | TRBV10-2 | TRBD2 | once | TGCGCCAGCAGTACACGGGGGGGGAAAAATTACGAGCAGTACTTC | CASSTRGGKNYEQYF